This is a list of T cell receptor beta chains from one sample in a study of CD8 T cells in ankylosing spondylitis. Via MiXCR, TCRdb re-called the 5' RACE reads, giving one row per CDR3 protein. Found here are a few hundred thousand distinct CDR3 sequences, 24% of them singletons; the top ten hold approximately 0.61%. Sequenced input: blood, either unsorted or a sorted T cell fraction (not recorded which). The receptors were sampled from a male donor with ankylosing spondylitis or in good health (not recorded which). Both conserved end residues are part of each CDR3. Fields, in order: V gene, clone size, J gene, D gene, CDR3 DNA, CDR3 protein. The D gene is left open where the match is weak. Rows may omit the clone size; those that give it use once, few, many or a size class.

TRBV20-1,many,TRBJ2-1,.,TGCAGTGCTAGAGATCGGTTCGGCTCTTACGGGGAGCAGTTCTTC,CSARDRFGSYGEQFF
TRBV20-1,many,TRBJ2-7,.,TGCAGTGCTAGTGGGACTCAGGGCTACGAGCAGTACTTC,CSASGTQGYEQYF
TRBV20-1,.,TRBJ2-5,.,TGCAGTGCTAGCCTGGACTCGACCCAGTACTTC,CSASLDSTQYF
TRBV12-3/TRBV12-4,.,TRBJ2-7,TRBD2,TGTGCCAGCAGTTTGACACTAGCGGGGATCTACGAGCAGTACTTC,CASSLTLAGIYEQYF
TRBV6-1,.,TRBJ1-5,.,TGTGCCAGCCGAAGGGTTTTTAGAGGACAGCCCCAGCATTTT,CASRRVFRGQPQHF
TRBV14,.,TRBJ2-5,TRBD2,TGTGCCAGCAGGCGGACTAGCGGGGATAAAGAGACCCAGTACTTC,CASRRTSGDKETQYF
TRBV5-1,many,TRBJ1-1,.,TGCGCCAGCAGCCTGGACACTGAAGCTTTCTTT,CASSLDTEAFF
TRBV29-1,few,TRBJ2-7,.,TGCAGCGTTGTCTGGCAGGAGTACTACGAGCAGTACTTC,CSVVWQEYYEQYF
TRBV24-1,.,TRBJ2-1,.,TGTGCCACCAGTGATTTAGGGACGGCCAGCTCCTACAATGAGCAGTTCTTC,CATSDLGTASSYNEQFF
TRBV15,.,TRBJ2-7,TRBD1,TGTGCCACCAGCAGAGGGGACAGGCCAGAAGAGCAGTACTTC,CATSRGDRPEEQYF
TRBV10-1,few,TRBJ2-5,.,TGCGCCAGCAGTGAGACACGGACCCAAGAGACCCAGTACTTC,CASSETRTQETQYF
TRBV18,many,TRBJ2-3,.,TGTGCCAGCTCACCGGACTACTTAAGCACAGATACGCAGTATTTT,CASSPDYLSTDTQYF
TRBV7-8,.,TRBJ2-3,.,TGTGCCAGCAGCGACCCGACAGGCCTGGGGGGCCTTCCCACAGATACGCAGTATTTT,CASSDPTGLGGLPTDTQYF
TRBV20-1,many,TRBJ2-1,.,TGCAGCCCAGGGACGGCGAGCTCCTACAATGAGCAGTTCTTC,CSPGTASSYNEQFF
TRBV12-3/TRBV12-4,.,TRBJ2-7,TRBD2,TGTGCCAGCAGTTACACTAGCGGGGGGTCCTACGAGCAGTACTTC,CASSYTSGGSYEQYF
TRBV20-1,.,TRBJ2-7,.,TGCAGTCCCCACTCCTACGAGCAGTACTTC,CSPHSYEQYF
TRBV20-1,many,TRBJ2-7,.,TGCAGTGCTAGAGCCCCCTCGGGGGGTGGAGGGGGGGAGCAGTACTTC,CSARAPSGGGGGEQYF
TRBV12-3/TRBV12-4,.,TRBJ2-5,TRBD1,TGTGCCAGCAGCCCGGGACAGGTGGACCAGGAGACCCAGTACTTC,CASSPGQVDQETQYF
TRBV20-1,many,TRBJ1-4,.,TGCAGTGCTAGAATAAAGGGTCTTCTGTTTTTT,CSARIKGLLFF
TRBV27,.,TRBJ2-5,TRBD1,TGTGCCAGCAGTTTATCCCGGGACAGGGAGGCGACCCAGTACTTC,CASSLSRDREATQYF
TRBV12-3/TRBV12-4,many,TRBJ1-3,.,TGTGCCAGCAGCCACAGGGTGGGAGGAAACACCATATATTTT,CASSHRVGGNTIYF
TRBV11-2,many,TRBJ2-3,TRBD2,TGTGCCAGCAGCCCCCTTAGCGGGGCCCGCACAGATACGCAGTATTTT,CASSPLSGARTDTQYF
TRBV20-1,.,TRBJ2-1,.,TGCAGTGCTTTGCAGGGCAGTGAGTGGAATGAGCAGTTCTTC,CSALQGSEWNEQFF
TRBV20-1,.,TRBJ2-7,TRBD1,TGCAGTGCTAGAGGGTGGGACAGAGACTACGAGCAGTACTTC,CSARGWDRDYEQYF
TRBV5-6,few,TRBJ2-1,.,TGTGCCAGCAGCTTGACCGGGCAGGGAGTCAATGAGCAGTTCTTC,CASSLTGQGVNEQFF
TRBV15,.,TRBJ1-6,.,TGTGCCACCAGCAGAGATCTGGTCAGGGCGGAGGATTCACCCCTCCACTTT,CATSRDLVRAEDSPLHF
TRBV9,.,TRBJ2-5,.,TGTGCCAGCAGCGGTCTGGGTAAAGAGACCCAGTACTTC,CASSGLGKETQYF
TRBV21-1,.,TRBJ1-5,.,TGTGCCAGCAGCAACCTCCGGGACAGGGAGGATTTTGGCAATCAGCCCCAGCATTTT,CASSNLRDREDFGNQPQHF
TRBV20-1,.,TRBJ2-1,.,TGCAGTCCCCACCTAAGCTCCTACAATGAGCAGTTCTTC,CSPHLSSYNEQFF
TRBV9,.,TRBJ2-3,.,TGTGCCAGCAGCGTAGAGGAGCGCCGCACAGATACGCAGTATTTT,CASSVEERRTDTQYF
TRBV10-3,few,TRBJ2-2,TRBD2,TGTGCCATCAGTGAGCAGCGGGGGACGAACACCGGGGAGCTGTTTTTT,CAISEQRGTNTGELFF
TRBV20-1,many,TRBJ2-1,.,TGCAGTGCTAAAATGGCGATCTCCTACAATGAGCAGTTCTTC,CSAKMAISYNEQFF
TRBV10-3,many,TRBJ1-5,.,TGTGCCATCAGTGAGGACACAGGTAGCAATCAGCCCCAGCATTTT,CAISEDTGSNQPQHF
TRBV24-1,many,TRBJ2-3,.,TGTGCCACCAGTGATCGGCTCCGATACACAGATACGCAGTATTTT,CATSDRLRYTDTQYF
TRBV18,.,TRBJ2-7,.,TGTGCCAGCTCACCTCTGTGGGGTGGCTCCTACGAGCAGTACTTC,CASSPLWGGSYEQYF
TRBV29-1,few,TRBJ1-2,.,TGCAGCGTTGAAGATGAGGTGACGGACTATGGCTACACCTTC,CSVEDEVTDYGYTF
TRBV24-1,once,TRBJ2-1,.,TGTGCCACCAGTGACCGGGACATCGCCGGGGAGCAGTTCTTC,CATSDRDIAGEQFF
TRBV20-1,.,TRBJ2-3,TRBD1,TGCAGTGCGGTAGGGACAGACACAGATACGCAGTATTTT,CSAVGTDTDTQYF
TRBV29-1,many,TRBJ2-7,TRBD2,TGCAGCGTCACCGGGACTAGTAAGGCCTCCTACGAGCAGTACTTC,CSVTGTSKASYEQYF
TRBV29-1,many,TRBJ2-4,.,TGCAGCGTTGTGGGGATCCTTAAAAACATTCAGTACTTC,CSVVGILKNIQYF
TRBV9,many,TRBJ1-3,.,TGTGCCAGCAGCCGGGAGTCGGATGGAAACACCATATATTTT,CASSRESDGNTIYF
TRBV5-4,.,TRBJ2-5,TRBD2,TGTGCCAGCAGCACAGGGACTAGCGGGGTGGAGACCCAGTACTTC,CASSTGTSGVETQYF
TRBV7-3,many,TRBJ2-1,.,TGTGCCAGCAGCCGTCCTCGGGGACCCGATGAGCAGTTCTTC,CASSRPRGPDEQFF
TRBV20-1,many,TRBJ2-7,.,TGCAGTGCTAGCAGTCCCGTGTTCTCCTCCTACGAGCAGTACTTC,CSASSPVFSSYEQYF
TRBV20-1,many,TRBJ2-7,.,TGCAGTGCTGCAAGTTACGAGCAGTACTTC,CSAASYEQYF
TRBV11-2,many,TRBJ2-4,.,TGTGCCAGCAGCCCCTCGGGGGTTGCCAAAAACATTCAGTACTTC,CASSPSGVAKNIQYF
TRBV11-3,.,TRBJ2-3,TRBD2,TGTGCCAGCAGCTCGGGACTAGGGGGTGATACGCAGTATTTT,CASSSGLGGDTQYF
TRBV6-5,many,TRBJ2-1,TRBD2,TGTGCCAGCAGTTACTCGCGGGGGGGCGTAACCGAGCAGTTCTTC,CASSYSRGGVTEQFF
TRBV20-1,many,TRBJ2-3,.,TGCAGTGCCTCGGCGGGCGGCACGCAGTATTTT,CSASAGGTQYF
TRBV29-1,many,TRBJ1-1,.,TGCAGCGTTGACAATTCCGATGTGGGAGCTTTCTTT,CSVDNSDVGAFF
TRBV20-1,many,TRBJ1-5,.,TGCAGTGCTAGCAAAAACATGAATCAGCCCCAGCATTTT,CSASKNMNQPQHF
TRBV29-1,few,TRBJ1-2,.,TGCAGCGTTGAAGGGACGGGACTCATATACACCTTC,CSVEGTGLIYTF
TRBV7-9,.,TRBJ2-7,.,TGTGCCAGCAGCTTCAGGGGCTTGGGTGAGCAGTACTTC,CASSFRGLGEQYF
TRBV4-1,many,TRBJ2-7,.,TGCGCCAGCAGCCAAGAATGGGTGAGGCGGGACTACGAGCAGTACTTC,CASSQEWVRRDYEQYF
TRBV20-1,.,TRBJ2-5,TRBD2,TGCAGTGCTAGGGGGACTAGCGGGTCCCTGCAAGAGACCCAGTACTTC,CSARGTSGSLQETQYF